This TCR beta chain was documented in a study of metastatic and nonmetastatic thyroid tumors. Overall study findings and caveats: The reported finding was significantly higher TCR beta diversity in malignant thyroid tumors relative to benign nodules, in blood and tumor.

Authors' data handling: Clinicopathological groups of papillary thyroid cancer showed CDR3 differences that were used to build a distant-metastasis classifier. Using MiXCR, TCRdb re-called clones from the PCR reads. TCRdb, not the original authors, processed these V and J calls. The table has around 30,000 clones, about 19% seen once. V lost 6 bases, J lost 7 bases, and 21 bases lay in between. The V gene's germline CDR1 is MNHNS and CDR2 SASEGT. The CDR3 runs 15 residues. This clone was seen only a few times. Its antigen is undetermined. This sample includes further DNA sequences coding for the same CDR3. Not a single patient had been given any form of treatment at any point before undergoing thyroid surgery.

The sequence was obtained from a female donor with papillary thyroid cancer or a benign thyroid nodule (not recorded which). Some clones in this sample may be carry-over from other donors' samples. Specimen: blood. V and J are TRBV6-1 and TRBJ1-2; weak D call: TRBD1 (5 bases). The CDR3 DNA reads TGTGCCAGCAGCAACGGGGCAGGTGGCATTGGTGGCTACACCTTC. Protein: CASSNGAGGIGGYTF.